The clone carrying this T cell receptor beta chain was observed a single time. Antigen unknown. PCR was performed using 60 Vbeta and 13 Jbeta primers. TCRdb's table, derived via immunoSEQ multiplex PCR, lists solely in-frame clones and lacks some. The sample includes about 75,000 clones, about 79% of them seen just once. CDR1 is MNHNS and CDR2 is SASEGT in the germline V gene. Trimming took 3 bases from V and 0 from J, leaving 8 bases between them. CDR3 length: 14 amino acids. The sample originates from a study of cytomegalovirus exposure and HLA in healthy donors. Whole-study results and caveats: Common viral pathogens were later found to be apparently linked to several of the most significant clusters.

The sequenced material came from PBMCs. The rearrangement uses TRBV6-1 and TRBJ1-1; perhaps TRBD1 as D (6 bases). This receptor was taken from a man aged 65-85 years in good health and CMV-seropositive. CDR3 residues: CASSDRGMNTEAFF. In DNA, the CDR3 is TGTGCCAGCAGTGACAGGGGAATGAACACTGAAGCTTTCTTT.